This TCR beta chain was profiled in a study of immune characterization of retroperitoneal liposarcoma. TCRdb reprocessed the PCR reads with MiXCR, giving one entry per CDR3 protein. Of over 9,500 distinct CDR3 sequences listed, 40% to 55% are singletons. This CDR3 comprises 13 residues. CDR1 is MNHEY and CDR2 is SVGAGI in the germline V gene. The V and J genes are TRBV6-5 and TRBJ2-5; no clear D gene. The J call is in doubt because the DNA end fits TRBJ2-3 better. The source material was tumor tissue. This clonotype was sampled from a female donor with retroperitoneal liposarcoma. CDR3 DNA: TGTGCCAGCAGTTACTACCTAGGGGATACGCAGTATTTT. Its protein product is CASSYYLGDTQYF.